This T cell receptor beta chain is from a study of blood T cell repertoires in COVID-19. Study background: Material from acute and convalescent COVID-19 was sourced from the United States, Italy and Spain. PBMCs, B-cell-depleted T cells, or T cells were the source of the cDNA or gDNA that made up the material.

Those who participated ranged in age from roughly 18 to 100 years and resided in 24 US areas. Assignments of participants to cohorts depended upon their own reported clinical history. Sequenced by immunoSEQ multiplex PCR; TCRdb stores in-frame clones only, minus some. The table shows around 150,000 clones, with around four fifths occurring only once. CDR1 LGHDT and CDR2 YNNKEL come from the germline V gene (reference sequence). The ends were cut back, 5 bases at V and 15 bases at J, with 17 bases in the middle. The CDR3 is 12 amino acids. The sample taken for sequencing was PBMCs or T cells enriched from blood (not recorded which). The clonotype comes from a woman in her 40s who had recovered from COVID-19. The V and J genes are TRBV3-1 (or the pseudogene TRBV3-2) and TRBJ2-1, with D perhaps matching TRBD2 (5 bases). The CDR3 DNA sequence: TGTGCCAGCAGCGCCCAAGGAGGTGGATGGTTCTTC. Its protein is CASSAQGGGWFF.